This T cell receptor beta chain came from a study of human T cells and chemical hapten exposure. Study-level information: Minor pooled library volume differences mainly drove per-sample TCR yield variation.

Many counts were recorded for this clonotype. V shed 5 bases, J shed 4 bases, and the junction held 2 bases outside the gene matches. The CDR3 sequence is 13 residues long. Germline lookup yields CDR1 MRHNA and CDR2 SNTAGT. MiXCR was run by TCRdb on the RACE reads, yielding one entry per CDR3 protein. This sample yields approximately 160,000 distinct CDR3 sequences, of which roughly 26% are seen a single time; around 1.9% belongs to the top ten. Documented time point: patch test 3, about 24 weeks after DPC sensitization. Described treatment: therapeutic diphenylcyclopropenone sensitization with weekly scalp DPC.

The gene calls are TRBV6-4 and TRBJ2-7, with TRBD1 identical over 10 bases. This specimen was whole blood, taken in connection with sensitization to the hapten diphenylcyclopropenone (DPC). The receptor was isolated from a young woman with alopecia areata. Some clones in this sample may be carry-over from other donors' samples. In DNA form, the CDR3 reads TGTGCCAGCAGTCGGGACAGGGGATACGAGCAGTACTTC. Translation gives CASSRDRGYEQYF.